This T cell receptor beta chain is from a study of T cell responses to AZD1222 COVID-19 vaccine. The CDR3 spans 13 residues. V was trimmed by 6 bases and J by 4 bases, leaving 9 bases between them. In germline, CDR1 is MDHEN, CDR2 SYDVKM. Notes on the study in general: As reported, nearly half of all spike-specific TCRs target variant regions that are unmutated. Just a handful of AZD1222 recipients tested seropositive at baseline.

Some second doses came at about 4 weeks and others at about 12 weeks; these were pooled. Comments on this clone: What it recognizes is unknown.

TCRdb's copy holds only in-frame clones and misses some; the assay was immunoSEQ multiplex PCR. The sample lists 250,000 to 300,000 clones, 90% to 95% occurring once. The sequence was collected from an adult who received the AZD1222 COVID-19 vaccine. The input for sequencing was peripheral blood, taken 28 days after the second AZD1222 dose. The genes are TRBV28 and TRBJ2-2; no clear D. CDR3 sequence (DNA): TGTGCCAGCAGCCAACACTTCACCGGGGAGCTGTTTTTT. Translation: CASSQHFTGELFF. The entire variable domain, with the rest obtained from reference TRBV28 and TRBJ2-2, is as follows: DVKVTQSSRYLVKRTGEKVFLECVQDMDHENMFWYRQDPGLGLRLIYFSYDVKMKEKGDIPEGYSVSREKKERFSLILESASTNQTSMYLCASSQHFTGELFFGEGSRLTVL.